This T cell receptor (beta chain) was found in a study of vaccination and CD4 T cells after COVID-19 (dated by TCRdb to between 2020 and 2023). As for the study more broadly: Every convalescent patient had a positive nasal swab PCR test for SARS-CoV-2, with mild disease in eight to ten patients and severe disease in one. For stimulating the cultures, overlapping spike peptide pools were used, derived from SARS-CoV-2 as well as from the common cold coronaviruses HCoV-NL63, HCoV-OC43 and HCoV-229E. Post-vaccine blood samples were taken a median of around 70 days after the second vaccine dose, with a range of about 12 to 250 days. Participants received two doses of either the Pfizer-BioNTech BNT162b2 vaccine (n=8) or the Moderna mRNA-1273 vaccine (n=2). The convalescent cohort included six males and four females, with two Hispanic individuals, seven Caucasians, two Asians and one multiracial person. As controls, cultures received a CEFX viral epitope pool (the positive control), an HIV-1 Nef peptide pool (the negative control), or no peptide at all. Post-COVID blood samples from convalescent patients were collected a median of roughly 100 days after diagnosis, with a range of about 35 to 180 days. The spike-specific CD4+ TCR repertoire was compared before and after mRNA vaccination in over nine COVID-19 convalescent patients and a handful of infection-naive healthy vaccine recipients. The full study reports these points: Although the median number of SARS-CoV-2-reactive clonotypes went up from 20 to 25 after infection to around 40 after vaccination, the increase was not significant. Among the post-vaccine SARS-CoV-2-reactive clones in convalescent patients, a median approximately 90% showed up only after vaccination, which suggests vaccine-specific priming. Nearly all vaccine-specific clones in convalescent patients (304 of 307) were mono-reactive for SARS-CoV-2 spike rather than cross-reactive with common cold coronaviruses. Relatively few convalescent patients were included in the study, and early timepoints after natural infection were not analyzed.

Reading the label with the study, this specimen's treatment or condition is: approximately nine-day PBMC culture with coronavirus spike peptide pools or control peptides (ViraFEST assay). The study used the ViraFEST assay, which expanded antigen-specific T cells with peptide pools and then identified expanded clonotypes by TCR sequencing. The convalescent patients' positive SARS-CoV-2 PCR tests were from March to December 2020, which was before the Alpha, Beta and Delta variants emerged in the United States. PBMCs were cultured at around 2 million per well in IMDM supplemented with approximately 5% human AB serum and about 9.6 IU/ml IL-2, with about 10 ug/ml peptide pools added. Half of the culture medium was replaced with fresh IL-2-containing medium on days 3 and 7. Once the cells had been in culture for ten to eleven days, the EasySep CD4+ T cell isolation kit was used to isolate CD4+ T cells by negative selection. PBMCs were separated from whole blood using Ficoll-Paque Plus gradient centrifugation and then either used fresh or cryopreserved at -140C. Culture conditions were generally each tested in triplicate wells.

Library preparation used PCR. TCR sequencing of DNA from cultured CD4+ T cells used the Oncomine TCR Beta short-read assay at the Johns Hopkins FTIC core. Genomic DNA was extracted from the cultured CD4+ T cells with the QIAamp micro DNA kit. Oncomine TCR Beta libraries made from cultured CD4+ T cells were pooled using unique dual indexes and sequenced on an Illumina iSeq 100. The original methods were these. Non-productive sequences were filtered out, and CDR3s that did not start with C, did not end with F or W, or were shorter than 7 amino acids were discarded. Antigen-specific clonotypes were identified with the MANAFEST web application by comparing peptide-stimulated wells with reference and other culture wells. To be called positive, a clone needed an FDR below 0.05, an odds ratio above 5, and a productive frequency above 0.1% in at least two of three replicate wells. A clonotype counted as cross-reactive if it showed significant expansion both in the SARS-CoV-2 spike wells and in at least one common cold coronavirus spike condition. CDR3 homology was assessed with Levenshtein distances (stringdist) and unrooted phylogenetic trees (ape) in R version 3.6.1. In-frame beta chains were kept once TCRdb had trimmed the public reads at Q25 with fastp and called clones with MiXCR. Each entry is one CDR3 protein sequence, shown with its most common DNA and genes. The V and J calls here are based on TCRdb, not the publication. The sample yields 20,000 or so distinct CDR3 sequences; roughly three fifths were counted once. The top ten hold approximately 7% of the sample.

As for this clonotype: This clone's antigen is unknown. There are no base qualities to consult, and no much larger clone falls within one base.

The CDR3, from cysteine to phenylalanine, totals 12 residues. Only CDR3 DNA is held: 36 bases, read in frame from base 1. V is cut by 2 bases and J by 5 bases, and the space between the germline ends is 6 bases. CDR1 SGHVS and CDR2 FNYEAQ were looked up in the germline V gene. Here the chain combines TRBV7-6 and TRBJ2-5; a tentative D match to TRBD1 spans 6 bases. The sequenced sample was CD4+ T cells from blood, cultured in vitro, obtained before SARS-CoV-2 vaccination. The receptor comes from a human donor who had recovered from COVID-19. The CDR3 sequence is CASSLQGETQYF. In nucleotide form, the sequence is TGTGCCAGCAGCTTACAGGGGGAGACCCAGTACTTC.